This entry features one T cell receptor (beta chain) sequence. V lost 2 bases, J lost 1 base, and 5 bases lay in between. CDR1 and CDR2 (germline): LGHNA, YNFKEQ. This CDR3 has 13 residues. The data stem from a study of cytomegalovirus exposure and HLA in healthy donors. PCR was performed using 60 Vbeta and 13 Jbeta primers. Sequencing used immunoSEQ multiplex PCR; TCRdb keeps in-frame clones, though not all of them. Found here are hundreds of thousands of clones, approximately 80% of them singletons; the top ten hold roughly 0.66%. The sequenced sample consisted of PBMCs. The clonotype comes from a boy under 10 years old in good health and CMV-seronegative. The chain couples TRBV4-2 to TRBJ1-1, with D uncertain. CDR3: CASSQTENTEAFF. CDR3 DNA sequence: TGTGCCAGCAGCCAAACAGAGAACACTGAAGCTTTCTTT.